Included here is one TCR beta chain sequence, with context. The antigen remains unidentified. Germline lookup yields CDR1 LGHNA and CDR2 YSLEER. CDR3 length: 16 amino acids. 5' RACE with UMI labels generated the TRB cDNA libraries. Following a re-call of the 5' RACE reads, TCRdb has one entry per CDR3 protein and lacks DNA. This listing includes 150,000 or so distinct CDR3 sequences. This sample is part of a study of CXCR3-negative and CXCR3-positive naive CD8 T cells. Study-wide background: The libraries together contributed 110 million to 150 million TRB reads, each supplying about 1.5 +/- 0.3 million.

Notes on the study in general: In both naive subsets diversity was comparably high, whereas memory CD8+ cells showed much lower diversity. The TRB CDR3s that CXCR3-positive naive cells carried were more hydrophobic than those of CXCR3-negative naive cells. Naive cells used TRBV-TRBJ genes in much the same way whether CXCR3-negative or CXCR3-positive; memory cells did not.

Using triplicate sorts, approximately 300,000 cells were collected each time from every CD8+ T cell subset. Sequencing input: naive CXCR3+ CD8+ T cells from blood. Subset described: CD45RO-CCR7+CD27+CD95- naive CD8+ T cells expressing CXCR3 (TNR3+). The chain recombines TRBV4-3 with TRBJ2-2; TCRdb indicates TRBD2, and absent DNA this call remains unverified. The receptor's source is a human donor in good health. Some clones in this sample may be carry-over from other donors' samples. CDR3 region: CASSLHSGGLAGELFF.